One and the same sample provided the 17 T cell receptor beta chains below, sequenced in a study of Graves' ophthalmopathy and Graves' hyperthyroidism (dated by TCRdb to the late 2010s). Data came from an Illumina HiSeq 2000. For repertoire sequencing, the TCR beta CDR3 regions were amplified from RNA transcripts. The first round of RT-PCR was done with HTBI primers and the Qiagen OneStep RT-PCR kit, and was followed by a second round of multiplex PCR, then size selection and purification. Clones were called with MiXCR by TCRdb after fastp trimmed the public reads at Q25, and only in-frame beta chains were retained. Identical CDR3 proteins give one entry, which carries the most common genes and DNA. A total of about 400,000 distinct CDR3 sequences appear in this sample, around 17% of them only once. The ten biggest clones cover 1.6% of the sample. Sequenced: peripheral blood. The receptor set was obtained from a woman under 30 with Graves' ophthalmopathy. Donor details come from another sample of the same person, matched by shared clones.

This clonotype has just a few counts. This chain connects TRBV12-3 or TRBV12-4 to TRBJ1-5; D is unresolved. Trimming removed 3 bases from V and 0 bases from J, with 9 bases in between. CDR3 length: 15 residues. In DNA form, the CDR3 reads TGTGCCAGCAGTTTCAACGCGGATAGCAATCAGCCCCAGCATTTT. Translation gives CASSFNADSNQPQHF.

This clonotype occurred many times. This sequence joins TRBV12-3 or TRBV12-4 and TRBJ1-5; D gene ambiguous. Trimming shortened V by 3 bases and J by 6 bases, and 15 bases separated the two germline ends. The CDR3 has 15 amino acids. CDR3 amino acids: CASSFGFSNGQPQHF. The DNA of the CDR3 is TGTGCCAGCAGTTTCGGGTTTTCGAATGGTCAGCCCCAGCATTTT.

This clonotype was picked up many times. This rearrangement joins TRBV29-1 to TRBJ2-5, with D tentatively TRBD1 (5 bases). This CDR3 region has 14 residues. CDR1 SQVTM and CDR2 ANQGSEA come from the germline V gene. Trimming took off 4 bases at V and 5 bases at J, with 17 bases between the two ends. The CDR3 DNA sequence: TGCAGCGTTGTCCCATTCCAGGGCTTGGAGACCCAGTACTTC. This encodes CSVVPFQGLETQYF. The full variable domain, completed using reference TRBV29-1 and TRBJ2-5, is SAVISQKPSRDICQRGTSLTIQCQVDSQVTMMFWYRQQPGQSLTLIATANQGSEATYESGFVIDKFPISRPNLTFSTLTVSNMSPEDSSIYLCSVVPFQGLETQYFGPGTRLLVL.

This clonotype came up many times. The chain employs TRBV28 and TRBJ2-7; possible D gene TRBD1, 8 bases. The CDR3 consists of 12 residues. Germline CDR1 MDHEN, CDR2 SYDVKM. Trimming cost V 6 bases and J 7 bases, with 13 bases left between them. Written as DNA, the CDR3 is TGTGCCAGCAGGGTACAGGGGGGGGAGCAGTACTTC. It yields the protein CASRVQGGEQYF. The whole variable domain, remainder taken from reference TRBV28 and TRBJ2-7, is DVKVTQSSRYLVKRTGEKVFLECVQDMDHENMFWYRQDPGLGLRLIYFSYDVKMKEKGDIPEGYSVSREKKERFSLILESASTNQTSMYLCASRVQGGEQYFGPGTRLTVT.

The chain links TRBV27 to TRBJ2-7; 7 nucleotides line up with TRBD2. Germline loops: CDR1 MNHEY, CDR2 SMNVEV (reference sequence). V trimming: 8 bases; J trimming: 7 bases; junction bases outside the gene matches: 8. This CDR3 has 12 amino acids. The DNA of the CDR3 is TGTGCCAGCGGGAAGCGGGACGGGGAGCAGTACTTC. This gives the protein CASGKRDGEQYF.

The table lists this clonotype with many counts. CDR3 sequence: CASSLEGNGHTEAFF. The CDR3 region has the DNA TGTGCCAGCAGCTTAGAGGGGAATGGGCACACTGAAGCTTTCTTT. J is TRBJ1-1 and V is TRBV11-2; D gene uncertain. In germline, CDR1 is SGHAT, CDR2 FQNNGV. Between the trimmed V and J ends, which lost 0 bases and 3 bases, there was a span of 11 bases. CDR3 length equals 15 residues.

This clonotype was recorded at least ten times. The chain recombines TRBV7-2 with TRBJ2-7; TRBD1 matches 10 bases. CDR3 length: 15 residues. Germline V gene lookup returns CDR1 SGHTA and CDR2 FQGNSA. J lost 4 bases, V lost 3 bases, and 6 bases had no gene match. The CDR3 protein is CASSFPGTGVYEQYF. The CDR3 nucleotides read TGTGCCAGCAGCTTCCCCGGGACAGGGGTATACGAGCAGTACTTC.

This clonotype has a count of ten or more. J is TRBJ1-1 and V is TRBV6-2 or TRBV6-3; 9 nucleotides line up with TRBD1. V shed 5 bases and J 4 bases; nucleotides not matched to a gene: 11. The V gene's germline CDR1 is MNHEY and CDR2 SVGEGT. This CDR3 contains 16 residues. CDR3 DNA sequence: TGTGCCAGCAGTCTCCAGGGGGGACAGGGTCTCACTGAAGCTTTCTTT. It translates to CASSLQGGQGLTEAFF.

There are many counts of this clonotype. This chain's CDR3 is CASSLGLSRYF. The DNA for the CDR3 is TGTGCCAGCAGCCTCGGACTTTCTAGATACTTC. The chain employs TRBV7-2 and TRBJ2-5; D is perhaps TRBD2 (5 bases). Germline values: CDR1 SGHTA, CDR2 FQGNSA. V shed 5 bases and J shed 14 bases, with 15 bases lying between them. The CDR3 is 11 amino acids.

This clonotype was seen repeatedly, ten times or more. The chain employs TRBV7-8 and TRBJ2-5, with D tentatively TRBD1 (5 bases). Trimming took off 1 base at V and 1 base at J, with 34 bases between the two ends. This CDR3 has 23 amino acids. Germline V lookup: CDR1 SGHVS, CDR2 FQNEAQ. The CDR3 here is CASSLGTGDSSARFSSVQETQYF. CDR3 DNA: TGTGCCAGCAGCTTAGGGACCGGTGACAGCTCAGCCCGTTTCTCTTCAGTCCAAGAGACCCAGTACTTC. The variable domain in full, with the rest retrieved from reference TRBV7-8 and TRBJ2-5, is GAGVSQSPRYKVAKRGQDVALRCDPISGHVSLFWYQQALGQGPEFLTYFQNEAQLDKSGLPSDRFFAERPEGSVSTLKIQRTQQEDSAVYLCASSLGTGDSSARFSSVQETQYFGPGTRLLVL.

This clonotype has ten or more counts. This chain connects TRBV29-1 to TRBJ2-2, with D possibly being TRBD1 (5 bases). Trimming pared 6 bases from V and 2 bases from J, leaving 10 bases between. The CDR3 is made up of 13 amino acids. CDR1 and CDR2 from the germline V gene are SQVTM and ANQGSEA. This CDR3 reads CSVRQGNTGELFF. The CDR3 nucleotides read TGCAGCGTCCGGCAGGGTAACACCGGGGAGCTGTTTTTT.

The chain has TRBV27 and TRBJ1-5; D is unclear. CDR3 length: 16 amino acids. Between the trimmed V and J ends, which lost 4 bases and 4 bases, there was a span of 17 bases. The V gene's germline CDR1 is MNHEY and CDR2 SMNVEV (reference sequence). Here the CDR3 reads CASSSGGLSGNQPQHF. The CDR3 nucleotides are TGTGCCAGCAGTTCAGGAGGCCTCTCGGGAAATCAGCCCCAGCATTTT.

The CDR3: CASSLVRQAGAQHF. CDR3 DNA: TGTGCCAGCAGTTTAGTGAGGCAGGCAGGAGCCCAGCATTTT. V is TRBV28 and J is TRBJ1-5, with D uncertain. Germline V gene sequence: CDR1 MDHEN, CDR2 SYDVKM. The V and J ends lost 2 bases and 11 bases respectively, with 16 bases between them. This CDR3 is built from 14 residues.

This clonotype was seen at least ten times. The chain carries TRBV6-2 or TRBV6-3 and TRBJ1-5; no firm D call. CDR1 MNHEY and CDR2 SVGEGT come from the germline V gene. Trimming cost V 0 bases and J 2 bases, with 5 bases left between them. The CDR3 is made up of 14 amino acids. This CDR3 is CASSYSQGNQPQHF. CDR3 coding DNA: TGTGCCAGCAGTTACTCGCAGGGCAATCAGCCCCAGCATTTT.

This clonotype has a count of ten or more. A much larger clone differs from this one at a single base, so this may be a read error. V and J are TRBV6-2 or TRBV6-3 and TRBJ2-7; TRBD2 aligns across 11 bases. CDR3 length equals 14 residues. Germline lookup yields CDR1 MNHEY and CDR2 SVGEGT. Here the CDR3 reads CASGPGLADYGQYF. The CDR3 nucleotides are TGTGCCAGCGGACCGGGACTAGCGGACTACGGGCAGTACTTC.

This clonotype was seen ten or more times. V is TRBV6-2 or TRBV6-3 and J is TRBJ2-7; TRBD1 agrees at 11 bases. This CDR3 spans 17 amino acids. J was trimmed by 3 bases and V by 5 bases; bases with no gene match: 12. Germline CDR1 and CDR2: MNHEY and SVGEGT. In DNA form, the CDR3 reads TGTGCCAGCAGTCCCGGAAGGGACAGGGGGGACCACTACGAGCAGTACTTC. Protein: CASSPGRDRGDHYEQYF.

The V call is TRBV6-8, the J call TRBJ2-7; either TRBD1 or TRBD2 may supply D (5 bases each). The CDR3 spans 15 residues. V was cut by 0 bases and J by 3 bases, with 12 bases left in between. Germline lookup yields CDR1 MNHGY and CDR2 SAAAGT. CDR3 loop: CASSYSGTEFYEQYF. CDR3 nucleotides: TGTGCCAGCAGTTACTCGGGGACCGAATTCTACGAGCAGTACTTC.